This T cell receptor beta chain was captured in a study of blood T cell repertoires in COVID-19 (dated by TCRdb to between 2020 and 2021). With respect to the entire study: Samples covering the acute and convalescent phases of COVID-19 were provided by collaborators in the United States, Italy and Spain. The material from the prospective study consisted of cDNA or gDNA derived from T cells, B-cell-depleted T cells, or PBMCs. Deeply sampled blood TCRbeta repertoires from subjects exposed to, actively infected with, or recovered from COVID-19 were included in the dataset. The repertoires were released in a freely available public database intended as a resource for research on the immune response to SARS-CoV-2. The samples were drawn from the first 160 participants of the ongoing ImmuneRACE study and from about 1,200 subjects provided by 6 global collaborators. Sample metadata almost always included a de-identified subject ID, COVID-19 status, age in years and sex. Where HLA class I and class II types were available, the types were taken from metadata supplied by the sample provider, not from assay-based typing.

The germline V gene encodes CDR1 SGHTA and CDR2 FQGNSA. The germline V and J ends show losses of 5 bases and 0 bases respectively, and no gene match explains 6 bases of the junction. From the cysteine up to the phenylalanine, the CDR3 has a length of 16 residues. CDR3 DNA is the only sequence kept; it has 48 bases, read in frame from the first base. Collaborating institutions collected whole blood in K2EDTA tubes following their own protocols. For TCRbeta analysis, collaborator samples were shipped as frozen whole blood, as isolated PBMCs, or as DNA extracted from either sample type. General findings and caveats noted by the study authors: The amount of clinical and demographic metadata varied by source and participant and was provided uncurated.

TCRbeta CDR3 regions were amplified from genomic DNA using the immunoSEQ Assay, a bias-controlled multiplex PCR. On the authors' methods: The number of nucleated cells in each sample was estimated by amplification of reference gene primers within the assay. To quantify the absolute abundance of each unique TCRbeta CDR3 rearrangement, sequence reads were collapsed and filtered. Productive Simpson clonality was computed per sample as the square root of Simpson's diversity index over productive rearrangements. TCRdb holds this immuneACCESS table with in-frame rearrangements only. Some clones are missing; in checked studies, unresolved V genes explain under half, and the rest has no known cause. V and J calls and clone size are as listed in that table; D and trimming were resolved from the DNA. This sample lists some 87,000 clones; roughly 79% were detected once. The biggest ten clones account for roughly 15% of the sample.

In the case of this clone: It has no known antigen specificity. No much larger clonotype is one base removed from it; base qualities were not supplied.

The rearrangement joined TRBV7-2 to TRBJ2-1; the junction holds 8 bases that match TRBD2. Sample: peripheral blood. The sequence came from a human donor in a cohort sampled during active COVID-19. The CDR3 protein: CASSVQAGVSYNEQFF. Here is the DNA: TGTGCCAGCAGCGTACAAGCGGGAGTCTCCTACAATGAGCAGTTCTTC.